Shown below are 18 T cell receptor beta chains from a single sample sequenced in a study of control samples from healthy donors and cancer patients. Some clones are missing from TCRdb's copy, which holds only in-frame ones; the method was immunoSEQ multiplex PCR. The sample lists fewer than 300,000 clones, over 75% seen once, with about an eighth in the top ten. The sequencing sample was made of PBMCs. The receptors originated from a woman aged 55 to 70 with lung cancer.

V usage is TRBV20-1 and J usage is TRBJ1-2; D gene uncertain. V was cut by 6 bases and J by 8 bases, with 13 bases left in between. The CDR3 length is 11 residues. In germline, CDR1 is DFQATT, CDR2 SNEGSKA (reference sequence). For the CDR3, the DNA is TGCAGTGCCCACACCGGGTTGGGCTACACCTTC. Translated: CSAHTGLGYTF.

The chain employs TRBV6-1 and TRBJ2-7; no firm D call. The CDR3 is 12 amino acids. The V gene lost 2 bases and the J gene lost 3 bases, with 5 bases spanning the gap. The germline CDR1 and CDR2 sequences are MNHNS and SASEGT. CDR3 loop: CASSERIYEQYF. CDR3 in DNA: TGTGCCAGCAGTGAAAGGATCTACGAGCAGTACTTC.

The chain uses TRBV24-1 and TRBJ1-1; D is unclear. Per the germline V gene, CDR1 is KGHDR and CDR2 is SFDVKD. This CDR3 is 13 amino acids long. V gave up 7 bases and J gave up 4 bases, with 12 bases separating them. CDR3 sequence reads: CATRDTLGTEAFF. The CDR3 DNA is TGTGCCACCAGAGACACATTGGGCACTGAAGCTTTCTTT.

The J gene is TRBJ1-1, the V gene TRBV7-9; D gene uncertain. V was pared by 11 bases and J by 1 base, with 11 bases between. The CDR3 has 12 residues. CDR1 is SEHNR, CDR2 FQNEAQ, per germline (reference sequence). Here the CDR3 DNA reads TGTGCCGCAAGTAGAGGGAACACTGAAGCTTTCTTT. This gives the protein CAASRGNTEAFF.

The J gene is TRBJ2-1, the V gene TRBV18; 13 bases line up with TRBD2. This CDR3 region has 18 residues. CDR1 and CDR2 (germline): KGHSH, LQKENI. J lost 9 bases, V lost 3 bases, and 14 bases had no gene match. CDR3 nucleotide sequence: TGTGCCAGCTCACCTCGCAGACTAGCGGGAGGCCGATTGGGTGAGCAGTTCTTC. Its protein product is CASSPRRLAGGRLGEQFF.

The V gene is TRBV28, the J gene TRBJ2-7; D unclear. Germline CDR1 is MDHEN and CDR2 is SYDVKM. The CDR3 runs 14 residues. With 2 bases removed from V and 6 bases from J, the gap between germline ends came to 14 bases. The DNA of the CDR3 is TGTGCCAGCAGTTTAGGTGGGCCCCTCGGCGAGCAGTACTTC. This codes for CASSLGGPLGEQYF.

This rearrangement joins TRBV27 to TRBJ2-7; D gene uncertain. Trimming took off 5 bases at V and 3 bases at J, with 11 bases between the two ends. Germline lookup yields CDR1 MNHEY and CDR2 SMNVEV (reference sequence). The CDR3 has 13 residues. This chain's CDR3 is CASSMKSHYEQYF. The CDR3 nucleotides are TGTGCCAGCAGTATGAAGAGCCACTACGAGCAGTACTTC.

The chain uses TRBV28 and TRBJ2-1; TRBD2 matches at 7 bases. Germline loops: CDR1 MDHEN, CDR2 SYDVKM. With V trimmed by 2 bases and J by 7 bases, 8 bases remained unmatched. This CDR3 is built from 15 residues. CDR3 sequence (DNA): TGTGCCAGCAGTTTAGGGGGGAGGGCGAAGAATGAGCAGTTCTTC. Translating it yields CASSLGGRAKNEQFF.

This chain links TRBV5-1 with TRBJ1-1; D gene ambiguous. CDR1 is SGHRS and CDR2 is YFSETQ in the germline V gene. The length of the CDR3 is 14 residues. V shed 4 bases and J shed 1 base, with 11 bases lying between them. Here the CDR3 reads CASSVSHGNTEAFF. The CDR3 nucleotides read TGCGCCAGCAGCGTCTCACACGGGAACACTGAAGCTTTCTTT.

The chain is built from TRBV19 and TRBJ1-2; the match to TRBD1 covers 9 bases. The germline V gene encodes CDR1 LNHDA and CDR2 SQIVND (reference sequence). The CDR3 extends over 13 amino acids. V gave up 6 bases and J gave up 2 bases; unmatched junction bases: 1. The CDR3 spells CASSGTGNYGYTF. The CDR3 coding sequence is TGTGCCAGTAGCGGGACAGGGAACTATGGCTACACCTTC.

CDR3 sequence: CASSVGRDRLSYGYTF. The CDR3 DNA sequence: TGTGCCAGCAGTGTAGGCCGGGACAGGCTAAGCTATGGCTACACCTTC. This chain uses TRBV2 with TRBJ1-2; 8 bases fit TRBD1. Germline trimming cut 4 bases from V and 4 bases from J; bases unmatched to any gene: 11. Per germline, CDR1 SNHLY and CDR2 FYNNEI. The CDR3 totals 16 residues.

This chain's CDR3 is CASSLEVGGSSYNEQFF. Written as DNA, the CDR3 is TGTGCCAGCAGCTTAGAGGTTGGCGGGAGCTCCTACAATGAGCAGTTCTTC. The rearrangement links TRBV7-6 to TRBJ2-1; 7 bases line up with TRBD2. V trimming: 1 base; J trimming: 0 bases; junction bases outside the gene matches: 6. Germline loops: CDR1 SGHVS, CDR2 FNYEAQ. The length of the CDR3 is 17 residues.

The V and J genes are TRBV5-1 and TRBJ2-5; 13 bases map to TRBD2. Germline V CDR1 and CDR2: SGHRS, YFSETQ. The V and J ends lost 4 bases and 4 bases, in that order; junction bases with no gene match: 13. The CDR3 sequence is 18 residues long. CDR3 in amino acids: CASSPGLAGPYPGETQYF. The CDR3 coding sequence is TGCGCCAGCAGCCCGGGACTAGCGGGACCCTACCCAGGAGAGACCCAGTACTTC.

This clone was seen more than once but under ten times. The chain joins TRBV4-2 to TRBJ1-2; D possibly corresponds to TRBD1 (5 bases). Germline CDR1 is LGHNA and CDR2 is YNFKEQ. The CDR3 has 14 residues. Trimming cost V 4 bases and J 3 bases, with 12 bases left between them. This CDR3 is CASSRTDSDYGYTF. CDR3 bases: TGTGCCAGCAGCCGAACCGACAGCGACTATGGCTACACCTTC.

The V call is TRBV18, the J call TRBJ2-7; D gene ambiguous. Germline CDR1 reads KGHSH; CDR2 reads LQKENI. The CDR3 contains 13 residues. V shed 4 bases and J shed 0 bases, with 7 bases lying between them. In DNA, the CDR3 is TGTGCCAGCTCACTAGACGGCTCCTACGAGCAGTACTTC. Protein sequence: CASSLDGSYEQYF.

The chain employs TRBV30 and TRBJ1-3; TRBD1 might be the D (6 bases). This CDR3 has 13 residues. From germline, CDR1 is GTSNPN and CDR2 SVGIG (reference sequence). V was shortened by 5 bases and J by 9 bases, with 17 bases between the two germline ends. CDR3 sequence reads: CAWGRTSRGTIYF. CDR3 in DNA: TGTGCCTGGGGTAGGACTTCCAGGGGCACCATATATTTT.

This chain connects TRBV5-4 to TRBJ2-1; no clear D gene. The V and J ends lost 2 bases and 4 bases respectively, with 7 bases between them. The CDR3 length is 13 residues. Germline V gene lookup returns CDR1 SGHNT and CDR2 YYREEE (reference sequence). The CDR3 DNA follows: TGTGCCAGCAGCTTCCGCGGATACAATGAGCAGTTCTTC. This encodes CASSFRGYNEQFF.

The V gene is TRBV28, the J gene TRBJ1-1; the D is unclear. Between the trimmed V and J ends, which lost 6 bases and 3 bases, there was a span of 11 bases. This CDR3 spans 13 amino acids. Germline V CDR1 and CDR2: MDHEN, SYDVKM. CDR3 coding DNA: TGTGCCAGCAGCCCCGTCTTAGACACTGAAGCTTTCTTT. Protein product: CASSPVLDTEAFF.